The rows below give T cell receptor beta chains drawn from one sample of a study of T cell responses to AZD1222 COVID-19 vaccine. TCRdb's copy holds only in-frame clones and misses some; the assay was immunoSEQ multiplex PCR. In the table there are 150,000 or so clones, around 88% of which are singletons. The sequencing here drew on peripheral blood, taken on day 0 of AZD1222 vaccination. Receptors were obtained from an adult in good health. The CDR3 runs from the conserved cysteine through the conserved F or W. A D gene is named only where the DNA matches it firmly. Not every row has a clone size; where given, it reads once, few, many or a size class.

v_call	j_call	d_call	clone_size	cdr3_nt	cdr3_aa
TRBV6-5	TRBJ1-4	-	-	TGTGCCAGCAGACAGGGTAATGAAAAACTGTTTTTT	CASRQGNEKLFF
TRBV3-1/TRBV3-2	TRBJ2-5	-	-	TGTGCCAGCAGCCAATATTCAGAAGAGACCCAGTACTTC	CASSQYSEETQYF
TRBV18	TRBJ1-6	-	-	TGTGCCAGCTCACCTGCCGGGAGCTCCTATAATTCACCCCTCCACTTT	CASSPAGSSYNSPLHF
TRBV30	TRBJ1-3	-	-	TGTGCCTGGTCGGACAACTCTGGAAACACCATATATTTT	CAWSDNSGNTIYF
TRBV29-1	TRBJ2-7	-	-	TGCAGCGTTGCCGGGACCTCAAGCTCCTACGAGCAGTACTTC	CSVAGTSSSYEQYF
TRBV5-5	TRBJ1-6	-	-	TGTGCCAGCAGCCCGGGGGGAGGAAATTCACCCCTCCACTTT	CASSPGGGNSPLHF
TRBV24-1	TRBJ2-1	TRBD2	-	TGTGCCACCAGTGGGGGGACTAGCGGGGGTCGAGAGCAGTTCTTC	CATSGGTSGGREQFF
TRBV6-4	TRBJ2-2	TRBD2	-	TGTGCCAGCAGTGTGCGGGGGGGAAACACCGGGGAGCTGTTTTTT	CASSVRGGNTGELFF
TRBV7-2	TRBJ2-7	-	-	TGTGCCAGCAGCCTACCCCCCTACGAGCAGTACTTC	CASSLPPYEQYF
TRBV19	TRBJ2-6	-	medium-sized	TGTGCCAGTAGTATAGATGGAGGGGCTGGGGCCAACGTCCTGACTTTC	CASSIDGGAGANVLTF